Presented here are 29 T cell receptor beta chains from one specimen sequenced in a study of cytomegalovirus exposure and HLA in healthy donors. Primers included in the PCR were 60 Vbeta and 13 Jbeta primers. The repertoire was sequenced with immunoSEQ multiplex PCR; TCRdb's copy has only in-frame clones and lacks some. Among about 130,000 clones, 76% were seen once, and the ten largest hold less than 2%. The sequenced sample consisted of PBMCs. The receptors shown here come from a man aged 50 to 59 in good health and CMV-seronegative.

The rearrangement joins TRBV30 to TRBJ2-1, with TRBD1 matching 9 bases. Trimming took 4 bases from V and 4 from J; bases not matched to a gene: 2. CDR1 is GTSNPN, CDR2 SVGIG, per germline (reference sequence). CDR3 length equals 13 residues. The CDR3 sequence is CAWTGTGYNEQFF. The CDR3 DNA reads TGTGCCTGGACCGGGACAGGGTACAATGAGCAGTTCTTC.

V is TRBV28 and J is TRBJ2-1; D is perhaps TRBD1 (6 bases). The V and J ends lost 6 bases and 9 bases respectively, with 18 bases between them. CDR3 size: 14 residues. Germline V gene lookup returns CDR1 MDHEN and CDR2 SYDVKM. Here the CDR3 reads CASSFMMDSAEQFF. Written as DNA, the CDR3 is TGTGCCAGCAGCTTTATGATGGACAGCGCTGAGCAGTTCTTC.

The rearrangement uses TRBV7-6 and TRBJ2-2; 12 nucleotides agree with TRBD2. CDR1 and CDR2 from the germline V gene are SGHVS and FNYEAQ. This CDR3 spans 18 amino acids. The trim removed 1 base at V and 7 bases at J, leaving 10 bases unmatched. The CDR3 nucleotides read TGTGCCAGCAGCTTAGTTACTAGCGGGGGGATTCGGAGCGGGGAGCTGTTTTTT. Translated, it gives CASSLVTSGGIRSGELFF.

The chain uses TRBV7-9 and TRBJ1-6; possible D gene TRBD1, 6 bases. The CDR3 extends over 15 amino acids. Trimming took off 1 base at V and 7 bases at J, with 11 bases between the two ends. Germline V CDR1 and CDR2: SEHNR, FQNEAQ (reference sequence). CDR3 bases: TGTGCCAGCAGCTTAGTTAGGGGACAAAATTCACCCCTCCACTTT. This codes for CASSLVRGQNSPLHF.

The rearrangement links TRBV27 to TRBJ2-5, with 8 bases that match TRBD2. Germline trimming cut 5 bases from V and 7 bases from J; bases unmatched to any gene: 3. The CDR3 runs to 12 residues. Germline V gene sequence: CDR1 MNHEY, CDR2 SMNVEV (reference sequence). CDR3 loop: CASSLREGTQYF. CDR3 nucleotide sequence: TGTGCCAGCAGTCTCCGGGAGGGGACCCAGTACTTC.

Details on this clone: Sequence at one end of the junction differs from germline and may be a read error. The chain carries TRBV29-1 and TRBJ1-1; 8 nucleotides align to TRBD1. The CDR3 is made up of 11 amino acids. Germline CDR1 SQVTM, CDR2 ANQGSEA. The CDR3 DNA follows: TGTGCGACAGGGGAGAACACTGAAGCTTTCTTT. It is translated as CATGENTEAFF.

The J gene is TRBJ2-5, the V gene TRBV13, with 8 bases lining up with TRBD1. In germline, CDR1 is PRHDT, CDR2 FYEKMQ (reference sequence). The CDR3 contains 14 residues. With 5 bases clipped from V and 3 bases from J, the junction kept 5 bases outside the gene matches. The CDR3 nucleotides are TGTGCCAGCAGCCAGGGACAGGTTAAAGAGACCCAGTACTTC. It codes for CASSQGQVKETQYF. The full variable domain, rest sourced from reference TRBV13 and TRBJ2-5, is AAGVIQSPRHLIKEKRETATLKCYPIPRHDTVYWYQQGPGQDPQFLISFYEKMQSDKGSIPDRFSAQQFSDYHSELNMSSLELGDSALYFCASSQGQVKETQYFGPGTRLLVL.

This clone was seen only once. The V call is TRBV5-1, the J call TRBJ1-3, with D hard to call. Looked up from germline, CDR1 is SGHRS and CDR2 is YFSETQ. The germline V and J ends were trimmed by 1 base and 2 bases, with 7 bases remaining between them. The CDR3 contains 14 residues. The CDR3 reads CASSLSSAGNTIYF. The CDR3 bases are TGCGCCAGCAGCTTGTCTTCGGCTGGAAACACCATATATTTT.

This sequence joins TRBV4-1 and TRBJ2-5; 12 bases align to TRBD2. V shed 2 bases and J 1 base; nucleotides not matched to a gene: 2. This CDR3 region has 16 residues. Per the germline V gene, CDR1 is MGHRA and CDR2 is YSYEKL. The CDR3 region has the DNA TGCGCCAGCAGCCAACCTAGCGGGGGGGCCCAAGAGACCCAGTACTTC. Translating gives CASSQPSGGAQETQYF.

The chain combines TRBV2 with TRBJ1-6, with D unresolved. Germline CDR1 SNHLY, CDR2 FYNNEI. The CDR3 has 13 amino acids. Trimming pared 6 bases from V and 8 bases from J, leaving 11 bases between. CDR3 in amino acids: CASREGQDSPLHF. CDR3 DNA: TGTGCCAGCAGAGAGGGCCAGGATTCACCCCTCCACTTT. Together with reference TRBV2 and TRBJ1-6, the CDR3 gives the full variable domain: EPEVTQTPSHQVTQMGQEVILRCVPISNHLYFYWYRQILGQKVEFLVSFYNNEISEKSEIFDDQFSVERPDGSNFTLKIRSTKLEDSAMYFCASREGQDSPLHFGNGTRLTVT.

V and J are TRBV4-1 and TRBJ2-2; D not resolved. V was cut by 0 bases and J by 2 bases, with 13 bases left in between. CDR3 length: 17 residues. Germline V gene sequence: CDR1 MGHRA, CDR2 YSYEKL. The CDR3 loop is CASSQDIRYLNTGELFF. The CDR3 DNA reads TGCGCCAGCAGCCAAGATATACGGTACCTAAACACCGGGGAGCTGTTTTTT.

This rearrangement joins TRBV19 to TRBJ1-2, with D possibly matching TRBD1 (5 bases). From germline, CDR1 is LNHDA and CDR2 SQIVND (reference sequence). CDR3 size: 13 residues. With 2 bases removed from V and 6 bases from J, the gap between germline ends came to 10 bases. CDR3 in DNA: TGTGCCAGTAGTATACAGGGCCTAGATGGCTACACCTTC. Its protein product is CASSIQGLDGYTF.

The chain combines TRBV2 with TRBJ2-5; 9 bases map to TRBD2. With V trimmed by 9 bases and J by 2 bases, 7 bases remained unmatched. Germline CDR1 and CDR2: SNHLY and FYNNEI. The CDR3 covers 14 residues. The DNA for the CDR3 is TGTGCCAGTAGATGGACTAGCGTACAAGAGACCCAGTACTTC. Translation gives CASRWTSVQETQYF. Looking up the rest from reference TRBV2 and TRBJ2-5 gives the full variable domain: EPEVTQTPSHQVTQMGQEVILRCVPISNHLYFYWYRQILGQKVEFLVSFYNNEISEKSEIFDDQFSVERPDGSNFTLKIRSTKLEDSAMYFCASRWTSVQETQYFGPGTRLLVL.

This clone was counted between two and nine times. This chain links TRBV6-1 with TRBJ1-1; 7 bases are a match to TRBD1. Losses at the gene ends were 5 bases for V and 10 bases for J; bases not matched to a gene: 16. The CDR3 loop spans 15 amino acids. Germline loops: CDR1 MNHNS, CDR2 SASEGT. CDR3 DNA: TGTGCCAGCAGTACCTCCAAGGGTACGGGACAGTTAGCTTTCTTT. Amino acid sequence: CASSTSKGTGQLAFF.

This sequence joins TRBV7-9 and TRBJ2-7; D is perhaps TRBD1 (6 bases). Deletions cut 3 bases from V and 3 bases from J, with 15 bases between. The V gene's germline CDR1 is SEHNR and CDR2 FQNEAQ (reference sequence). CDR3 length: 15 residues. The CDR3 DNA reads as TGTGCCAGCAGCTTTATTACTACAGGGAACTACGAGCAGTACTTC. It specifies CASSFITTGNYEQYF.

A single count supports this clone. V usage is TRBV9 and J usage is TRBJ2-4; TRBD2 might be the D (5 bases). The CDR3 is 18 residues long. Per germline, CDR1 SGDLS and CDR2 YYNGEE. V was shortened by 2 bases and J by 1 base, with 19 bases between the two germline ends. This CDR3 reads CASSVSVQGRGAKNIQYF. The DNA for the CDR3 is TGTGCCAGCAGCGTGAGCGTACAAGGCCGGGGTGCCAAAAACATTCAGTACTTC.

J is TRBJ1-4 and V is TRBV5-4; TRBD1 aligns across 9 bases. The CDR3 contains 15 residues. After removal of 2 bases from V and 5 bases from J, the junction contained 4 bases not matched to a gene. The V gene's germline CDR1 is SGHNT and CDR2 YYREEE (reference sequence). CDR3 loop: CASSLRDRENEKLFF. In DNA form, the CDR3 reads TGTGCCAGCAGCTTACGGGACAGGGAAAATGAAAAACTGTTTTTT.

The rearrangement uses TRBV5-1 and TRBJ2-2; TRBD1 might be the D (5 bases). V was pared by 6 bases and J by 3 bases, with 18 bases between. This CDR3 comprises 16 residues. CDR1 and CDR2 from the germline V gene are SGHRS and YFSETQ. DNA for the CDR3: TGCGCCAGCAACCAGGGCCCAGATCTGGACACCGGGGAGCTGTTTTTT. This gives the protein CASNQGPDLDTGELFF.

Here the CDR3 DNA reads TGCGCCAGCAGCTTGGGAGGACAGGGGGCAGATACGCAGTATTTT. As protein: CASSLGGQGADTQYF. The chain carries TRBV5-1 and TRBJ2-3; the match to TRBD1 covers 10 bases. The germline gives CDR1 SGHRS, CDR2 YFSETQ. This CDR3 spans 15 amino acids. V lost 0 bases, J lost 4 bases, and 2 bases stayed unmatched.

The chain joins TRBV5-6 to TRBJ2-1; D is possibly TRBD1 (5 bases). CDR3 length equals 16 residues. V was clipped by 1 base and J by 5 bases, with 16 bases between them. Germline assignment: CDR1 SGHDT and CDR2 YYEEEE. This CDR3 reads CASSLFIRGWDNEQFF. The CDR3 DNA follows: TGTGCCAGCAGCTTGTTTATTAGGGGATGGGACAATGAGCAGTTCTTC.

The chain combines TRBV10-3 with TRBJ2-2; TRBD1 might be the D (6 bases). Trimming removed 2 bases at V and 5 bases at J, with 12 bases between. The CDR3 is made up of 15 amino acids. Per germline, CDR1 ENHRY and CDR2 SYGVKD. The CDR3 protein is CAISEIWQGTGELFF. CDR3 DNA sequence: TGTGCCATCAGTGAGATTTGGCAGGGGACCGGGGAGCTGTTTTTT.

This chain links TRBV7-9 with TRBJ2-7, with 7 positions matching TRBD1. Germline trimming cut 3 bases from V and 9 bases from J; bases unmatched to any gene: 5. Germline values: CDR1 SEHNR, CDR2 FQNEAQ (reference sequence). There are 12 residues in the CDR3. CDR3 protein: CASSFGQDVQYV. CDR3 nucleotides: TGTGCCAGCAGCTTCGGACAGGACGTGCAGTACGTC.

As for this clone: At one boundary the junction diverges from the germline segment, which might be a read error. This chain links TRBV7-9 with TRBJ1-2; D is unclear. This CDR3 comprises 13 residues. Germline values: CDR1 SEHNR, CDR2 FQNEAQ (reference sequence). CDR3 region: CSSSFSGKDGYTF. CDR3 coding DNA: TGTTCCAGCAGCTTCTCGGGGAAGGATGGCTACACCTTC.

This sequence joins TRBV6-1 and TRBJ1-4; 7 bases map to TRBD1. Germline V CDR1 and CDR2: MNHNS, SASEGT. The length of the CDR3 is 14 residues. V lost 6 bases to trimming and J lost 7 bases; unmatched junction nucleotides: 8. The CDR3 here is CASRKRGRGEKLFF. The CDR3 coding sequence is TGTGCCAGCAGGAAGAGGGGGCGAGGTGAAAAACTGTTTTTT.

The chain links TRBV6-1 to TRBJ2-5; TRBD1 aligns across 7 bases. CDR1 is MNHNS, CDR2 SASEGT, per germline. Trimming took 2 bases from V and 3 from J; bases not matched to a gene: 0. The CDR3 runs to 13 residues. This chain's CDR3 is CASSEQGEETQYF. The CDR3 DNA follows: TGTGCCAGCAGTGAACAGGGGGAAGAGACCCAGTACTTC.

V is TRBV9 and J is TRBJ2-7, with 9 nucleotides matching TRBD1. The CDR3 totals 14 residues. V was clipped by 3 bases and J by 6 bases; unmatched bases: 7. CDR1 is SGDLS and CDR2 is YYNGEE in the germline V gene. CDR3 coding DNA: TGTGCCAGCAGCGAGGGACAGGGAAAATTCGAGCAGTACTTC. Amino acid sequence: CASSEGQGKFEQYF.

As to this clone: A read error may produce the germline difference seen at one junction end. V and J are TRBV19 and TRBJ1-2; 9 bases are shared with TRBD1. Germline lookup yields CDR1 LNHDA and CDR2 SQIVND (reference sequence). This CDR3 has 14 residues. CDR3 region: CASSVDRGSSGYTF. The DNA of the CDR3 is TGTGCCAGTAGTGTAGACAGGGGGAGCAGTGGCTACACCTTC.

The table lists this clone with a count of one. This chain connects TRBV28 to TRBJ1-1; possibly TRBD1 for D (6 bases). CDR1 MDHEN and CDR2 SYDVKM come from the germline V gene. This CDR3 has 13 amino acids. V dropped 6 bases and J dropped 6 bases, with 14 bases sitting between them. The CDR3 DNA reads TGTGCCAGCAGATGGGACAACGGGGCTGAAGCTTTCTTT. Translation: CASRWDNGAEAFF.

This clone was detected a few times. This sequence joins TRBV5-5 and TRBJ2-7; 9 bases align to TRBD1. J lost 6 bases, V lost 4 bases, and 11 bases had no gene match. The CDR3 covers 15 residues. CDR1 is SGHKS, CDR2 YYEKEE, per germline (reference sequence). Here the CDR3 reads CASSIRGQGAFEQYF. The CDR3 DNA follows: TGTGCCAGCAGCATAAGGGGACAGGGCGCGTTCGAGCAGTACTTC.